This TCR beta chain comes out of a study of blood T cells in healthy people across ages. As for the study in general: In model experiments, template switching was able to capture about one barcoded beta molecule for every two T cells that were present.

The CDR3 runs 11 residues. CDR1 and CDR2 (germline): DFQATT, SNEGSKA (reference sequence). V lost 3 bases and J 3 bases, leaving 4 bases between the germline ends. Together with a sample-barcoded 5' primer, a J-beta primer mix was included in a second PCR lasting roughly 6 to 12 cycles. All samples gave at least 2.5 million CDR3-containing paired-end reads. TCRdb reprocessed the 5' RACE reads with MiXCR, giving one entry per CDR3 protein. The data hold some 1.5 million distinct CDR3 sequences, with about 30% observed a single time. This clonotype was observed at least ten times. What was sequenced was blood. The sequence came from a woman between 25 and 40 years old in good health. V and J are TRBV20-1 and TRBJ2-3, with D unclear. The CDR3 loop is CSASWTDTQYF. The CDR3 region has the DNA TGCAGTGCTAGCTGGACAGATACGCAGTATTTT.